This entry is about one TCR beta chain. Its specificity is not known. The use of a sample-barcoded 5' primer and a J-beta primer mix characterized a second PCR of roughly 6 to 11 cycles. Each CDR3 protein is one row after TCRdb ran MiXCR on the 5' RACE reads. The sample comprises some 1,500,000 distinct CDR3 sequences, approximately 42% of which are singletons, and about 3.8% rests with the top ten. The data are from a study of blood T cells in healthy people across ages. Findings of the study overall: As naive T cell percentage varied, TCR beta diversity correlated strongly with it.

The clonotype was recovered from a woman in her late teens or twenties in good health. Input material: blood.

The CDR3 spells CATSRLVGTDTQYF. DNA for the CDR3: TGTGCCACCAGCCGTCTAGTTGGGACAGATACGCAGTATTTT. The chain couples TRBV15 to TRBJ2-3; D gene uncertain. CDR1 LNHNV and CDR2 YYDKDF come from the germline V gene (reference sequence). The CDR3 has 14 amino acids. Trimming pared 5 bases from V and 3 bases from J, leaving 12 bases between.